This T cell receptor (beta chain) was recorded in a study of blood T cell repertoires in COVID-19. Study in general: Both acute and convalescent COVID-19 samples were obtained from the United States, Italy and Spain.

Measured with immunoSEQ multiplex PCR; TCRdb has only the in-frame clones, and not every one. This sample has 230,000 or so clones, with about 90% found just once. The CDR3 has 19 amino acids. The V gene end was trimmed by 6 bases and the J gene end by 2 bases; junction bases not matched to a gene: 17. The germline V gene has CDR1 SGHTA and CDR2 FQGNSA. The TCR comes from a man aged 35 to 55 with active or convalescent COVID-19. The sequencing input was peripheral blood. This rearrangement joins TRBV7-2 to TRBJ2-7, with 12 bases that match TRBD2. This CDR3 reads CASRSSGTATSGGTYEQYF. CDR3 DNA: TGTGCCAGCAGGAGCTCGGGGACCGCGACTAGCGGGGGAACCTACGAGCAGTACTTC. Full variable domain (rest looked up from reference TRBV7-2 and TRBJ2-7): GAGVSQSPSNKVTEKGKDVELRCDPISGHTALYWYRQSLGQGLEFLIYFQGNSAPDKSGLPSDRFSAERTGGSVSTLTIQRTQQEDSAVYLCASRSSGTATSGGTYEQYFGPGTRLTVT.